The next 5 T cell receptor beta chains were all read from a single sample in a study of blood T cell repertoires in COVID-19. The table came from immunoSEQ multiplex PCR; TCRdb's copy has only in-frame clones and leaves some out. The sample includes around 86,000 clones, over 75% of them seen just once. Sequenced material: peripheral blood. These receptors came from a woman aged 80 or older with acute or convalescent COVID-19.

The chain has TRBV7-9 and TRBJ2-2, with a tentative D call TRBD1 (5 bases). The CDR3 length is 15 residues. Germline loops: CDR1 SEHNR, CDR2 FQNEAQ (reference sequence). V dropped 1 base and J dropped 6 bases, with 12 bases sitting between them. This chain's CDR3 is CASSLGFRAAGELFF. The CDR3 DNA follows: TGTGCCAGCAGCTTAGGGTTCAGGGCGGCCGGGGAGCTGTTTTTT.

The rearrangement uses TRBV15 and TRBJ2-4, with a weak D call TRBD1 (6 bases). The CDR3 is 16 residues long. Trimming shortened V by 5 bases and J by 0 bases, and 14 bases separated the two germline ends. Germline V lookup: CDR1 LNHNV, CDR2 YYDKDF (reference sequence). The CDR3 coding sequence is TGTGCCACCAGCGGACTGGACAGATTAGCCAAAAACATTCAGTACTTC. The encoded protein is CATSGLDRLAKNIQYF.

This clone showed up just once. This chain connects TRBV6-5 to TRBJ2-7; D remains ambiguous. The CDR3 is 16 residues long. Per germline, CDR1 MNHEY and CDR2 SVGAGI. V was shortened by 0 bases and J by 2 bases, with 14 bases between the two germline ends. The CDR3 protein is CASSYSVATMTYEQYF. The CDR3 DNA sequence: TGTGCCAGCAGTTACTCAGTTGCGACAATGACCTACGAGCAGTACTTC.

In DNA, the CDR3 is TGTGCCAGCAGCCCGGACAGAAATCAGCCCCAGCATTTT. Translating it yields CASSPDRNQPQHF. The J gene is TRBJ1-5, the V gene TRBV5-4, with a possible D match to TRBD1 (6 bases). CDR3 length: 13 amino acids. Per the germline V gene, CDR1 is SGHNT and CDR2 is YYREEE (reference sequence). V was trimmed by 4 bases and J by 4 bases, leaving 9 bases between them.

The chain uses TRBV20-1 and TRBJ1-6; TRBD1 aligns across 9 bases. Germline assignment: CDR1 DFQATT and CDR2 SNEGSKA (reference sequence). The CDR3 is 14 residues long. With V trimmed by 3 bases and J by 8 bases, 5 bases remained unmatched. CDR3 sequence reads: CSASLGDRDSPLHF. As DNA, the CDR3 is TGCAGTGCTAGTCTTGGGGACAGGGATTCACCCCTCCACTTT.